This T cell receptor beta chain was identified during a study of blood T cell repertoires in COVID-19. Background on the study: Spain, Italy and the United States supplied samples that represented acute and convalescent COVID-19. T cells, B-cell-depleted T cells, or PBMCs provided the cDNA or gDNA that served as material.

Original data processing: Amplified reference gene primers provided the basis for estimating nucleated cell counts. Generated by immunoSEQ multiplex PCR, the TCRdb table keeps only in-frame clones and is missing some. V and J calls and clone size are those listed in that table; D and trimming were worked out from the DNA. The data show over 120,000 clones, with 84% seen just once and around 5% held by the top ten. Germline V gives CDR1 SEHNR, CDR2 FQNEAQ (reference sequence). Trimming took off 0 bases at V and 4 bases at J, with 9 bases between the two ends. The length of the CDR3 is 14 residues. The chain joins TRBV7-9 to TRBJ1-2, with D perhaps matching TRBD1 (6 bases). This clonotype originated in a human donor in a cohort sampled during active COVID-19. Sequencing was performed on peripheral blood. DNA of the CDR3: TGTGCCAGCAGCTTAGCGGACAGCTTCTATGGCTACACCTTC. It specifies CASSLADSFYGYTF.